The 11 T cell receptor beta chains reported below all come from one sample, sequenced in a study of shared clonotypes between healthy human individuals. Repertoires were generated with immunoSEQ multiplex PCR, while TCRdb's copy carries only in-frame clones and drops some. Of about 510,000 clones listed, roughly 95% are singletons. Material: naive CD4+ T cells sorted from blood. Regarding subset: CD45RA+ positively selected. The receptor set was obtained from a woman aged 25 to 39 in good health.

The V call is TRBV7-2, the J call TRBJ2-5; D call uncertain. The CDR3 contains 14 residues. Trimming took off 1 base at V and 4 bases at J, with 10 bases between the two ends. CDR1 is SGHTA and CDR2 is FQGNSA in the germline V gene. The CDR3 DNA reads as TGTGCCAGCAGCTTAGTCGGCTTGGGAGAGACCCAGTACTTC. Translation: CASSLVGLGETQYF.

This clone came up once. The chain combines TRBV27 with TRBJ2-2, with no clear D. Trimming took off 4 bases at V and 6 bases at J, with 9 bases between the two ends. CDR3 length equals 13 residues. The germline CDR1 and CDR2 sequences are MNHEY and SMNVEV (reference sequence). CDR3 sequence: CASSSFFAGELFF. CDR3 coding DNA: TGTGCCAGCAGTTCATTCTTTGCCGGGGAGCTGTTTTTT.

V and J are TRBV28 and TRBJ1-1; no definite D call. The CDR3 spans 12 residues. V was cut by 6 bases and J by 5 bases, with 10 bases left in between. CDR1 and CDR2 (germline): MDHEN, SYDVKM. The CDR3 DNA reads TGTGCCAGCAGGGGAGTTATGACTGAAGCTTTCTTT. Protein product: CASRGVMTEAFF.

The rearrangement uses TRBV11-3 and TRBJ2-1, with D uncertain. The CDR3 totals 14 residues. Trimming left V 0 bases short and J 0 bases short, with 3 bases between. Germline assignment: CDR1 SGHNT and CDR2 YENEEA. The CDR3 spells CASSLDSSYNEQFF. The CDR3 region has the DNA TGTGCCAGCAGCTTAGATAGCTCCTACAATGAGCAGTTCTTC.

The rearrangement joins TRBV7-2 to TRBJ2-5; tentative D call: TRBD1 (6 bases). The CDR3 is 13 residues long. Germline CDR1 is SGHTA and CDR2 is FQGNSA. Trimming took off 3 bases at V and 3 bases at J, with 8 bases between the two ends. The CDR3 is CASSFGQKETQYF. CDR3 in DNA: TGTGCCAGCAGCTTCGGACAGAAAGAGACCCAGTACTTC.

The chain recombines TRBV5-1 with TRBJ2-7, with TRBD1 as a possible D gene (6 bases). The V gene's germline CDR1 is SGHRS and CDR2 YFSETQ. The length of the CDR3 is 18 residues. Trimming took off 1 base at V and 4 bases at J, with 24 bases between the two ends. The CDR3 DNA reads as TGCGCCAGCAGCTTGAAGGCCCCGATAAAACCGGGACATTACGAGCAGTACTTC. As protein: CASSLKAPIKPGHYEQYF.

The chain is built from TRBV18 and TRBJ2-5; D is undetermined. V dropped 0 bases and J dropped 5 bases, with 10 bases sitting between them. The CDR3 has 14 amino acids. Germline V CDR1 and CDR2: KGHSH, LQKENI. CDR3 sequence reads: CASSPPDLRETQYF. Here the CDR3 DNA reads TGTGCCAGCTCACCACCTGACTTACGGGAGACCCAGTACTTC. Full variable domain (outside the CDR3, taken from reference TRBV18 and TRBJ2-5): NAGVMQNPRHLVRRRGQEARLRCSPMKGHSHVYWYRQLPEEGLKFMVYLQKENIIDESGMPKERFSAEFPKEGPSILRIQQVVRGDSAAYFCASSPPDLRETQYFGPGTRLLVL.

The DNA of the CDR3 is TGTGCCAGCAGACCCTCAGGGGGGAGCTACGAGCAGTACTTC. This translates into CASRPSGGSYEQYF. This chain links TRBV6-1 with TRBJ2-7; tentative D call: TRBD1 (7 bases). With 6 bases removed from V and 3 bases from J, the gap between germline ends came to 15 bases. CDR1 is MNHNS and CDR2 is SASEGT in the germline V gene. The CDR3 runs 14 residues.

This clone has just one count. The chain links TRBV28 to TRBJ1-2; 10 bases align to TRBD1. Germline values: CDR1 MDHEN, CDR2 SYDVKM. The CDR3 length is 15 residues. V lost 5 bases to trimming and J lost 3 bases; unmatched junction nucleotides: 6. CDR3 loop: CASSLGQGGYYGYTF. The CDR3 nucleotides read TGTGCCAGCAGTCTTGGACAGGGGGGATACTATGGCTACACCTTC.

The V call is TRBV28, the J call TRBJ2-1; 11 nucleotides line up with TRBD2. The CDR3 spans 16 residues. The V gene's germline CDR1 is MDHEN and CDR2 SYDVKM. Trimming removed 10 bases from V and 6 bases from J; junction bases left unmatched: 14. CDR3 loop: CAIFPPLAGGVNEQFF. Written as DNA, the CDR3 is TGTGCCATCTTCCCCCCCTTAGCGGGAGGGGTCAATGAGCAGTTCTTC.

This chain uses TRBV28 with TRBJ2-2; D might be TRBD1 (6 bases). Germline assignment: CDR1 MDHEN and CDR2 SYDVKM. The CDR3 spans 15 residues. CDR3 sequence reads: CATAGVGQNTGELFF. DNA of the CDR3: TGTGCTACCGCGGGTGTGGGACAAAACACCGGGGAGCTGTTTTTT.